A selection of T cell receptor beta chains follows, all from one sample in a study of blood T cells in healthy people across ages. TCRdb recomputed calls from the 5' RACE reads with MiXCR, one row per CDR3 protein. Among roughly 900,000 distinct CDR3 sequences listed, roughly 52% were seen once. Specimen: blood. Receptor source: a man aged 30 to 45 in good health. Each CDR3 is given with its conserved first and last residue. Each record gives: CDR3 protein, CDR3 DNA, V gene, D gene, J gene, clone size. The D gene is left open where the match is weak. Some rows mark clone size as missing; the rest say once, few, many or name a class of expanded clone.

CDR3 protein: CSIDRGAYNEQFF
CDR3 DNA: TGCAGTATTGACAGGGGGGCCTACAATGAGCAGTTCTTC
V gene: TRBV20-1
D gene: TRBD1
J gene: TRBJ2-1
clone size: -

CDR3 protein: CASRTGQAIYEKLFF
CDR3 DNA: TGTGCCAGCAGGACAGGACAGGCGATCTATGAAAAACTGTTTTTT
V gene: TRBV7-9
D gene: TRBD1
J gene: TRBJ1-4
clone size: few

CDR3 protein: CASSYSKSTSGVTYNEQFF
CDR3 DNA: TGTGCCAGCAGTTACTCAAAGTCCACTAGCGGGGTGACCTACAATGAGCAGTTCTTC
V gene: TRBV6-2/TRBV6-3
D gene: TRBD2
J gene: TRBJ2-1
clone size: -

CDR3 protein: CATSDLRTSGGGEQFF
CDR3 DNA: TGTGCCACCAGTGATTTAAGGACTAGCGGGGGGGGCGAGCAGTTCTTC
V gene: TRBV24-1
D gene: TRBD2
J gene: TRBJ2-1
clone size: -

CDR3 protein: CASRRGLAGVGTDTQYF
CDR3 DNA: TGTGCCAGCAGAAGGGGACTAGCGGGGGTCGGCACAGATACGCAGTATTTT
V gene: TRBV28
D gene: TRBD2
J gene: TRBJ2-3
clone size: -

CDR3 protein: CASTRGVTTGPQHF
CDR3 DNA: TGTGCCAGCACCCGCGGGGTAACCACGGGGCCCCAGCATTTT
V gene: TRBV12-3/TRBV12-4
D gene: -
J gene: TRBJ1-5
clone size: few

CDR3 protein: CASSVGGNRLNSPLHF
CDR3 DNA: TGTGCCAGCAGCGTAGGGGGGAACAGATTGAATTCACCCCTCCACTTT
V gene: TRBV9
D gene: -
J gene: TRBJ1-6
clone size: few

CDR3 protein: CSVELQTDTQYF
CDR3 DNA: TGCAGCGTTGAGTTACAGACAGATACGCAGTATTTT
V gene: TRBV29-1
D gene: -
J gene: TRBJ2-3
clone size: few

CDR3 protein: CASRQKETGTSLWETQYF
CDR3 DNA: TGTGCCAGCAGACAAAAGGAAACCGGGACATCCCTATGGGAGACCCAGTACTTC
V gene: TRBV7-6
D gene: -
J gene: TRBJ2-5
clone size: -

CDR3 protein: CSARGDRGLDEQFF
CDR3 DNA: TGCAGTGCTAGAGGGGACAGGGGGCTCGATGAGCAGTTCTTC
V gene: TRBV20-1
D gene: TRBD1
J gene: TRBJ2-1
clone size: -

CDR3 protein: CASSFGAGGGSGANVLTF
CDR3 DNA: TGTGCCAGCAGCTTTGGTGCAGGGGGTGGTTCTGGGGCCAACGTCCTGACTTTC
V gene: TRBV11-3
D gene: TRBD1
J gene: TRBJ2-6
clone size: -

CDR3 protein: CASSPSAQGGAFF
CDR3 DNA: TGTGCCAGCTCACCAAGCGCGCAGGGCGGAGCTTTCTTT
V gene: TRBV18
D gene: -
J gene: TRBJ1-1
clone size: -

CDR3 protein: CSASYPAGDTQYF
CDR3 DNA: TGCAGTGCTAGTTACCCCGCCGGGGATACGCAGTATTTT
V gene: TRBV20-1
D gene: -
J gene: TRBJ2-3
clone size: -

CDR3 protein: CSARPRVLNQPQHF
CDR3 DNA: TGCAGTGCTAGGCCCCGGGTCCTGAATCAGCCCCAGCATTTT
V gene: TRBV20-1
D gene: -
J gene: TRBJ1-5
clone size: -

CDR3 protein: CATSRDKGPYNEQFF
CDR3 DNA: TGTGCCACCAGCAGAGACAAGGGGCCCTACAATGAGCAGTTCTTC
V gene: TRBV15
D gene: -
J gene: TRBJ2-1
clone size: -

CDR3 protein: CASSPVMSDRGRGTEAFF
CDR3 DNA: TGTGCCAGCTCACCCGTAATGTCAGACAGGGGAAGGGGAACTGAAGCTTTCTTT
V gene: TRBV18
D gene: TRBD1
J gene: TRBJ1-1
clone size: few

CDR3 protein: CASSVTRGGAYEQYF
CDR3 DNA: TGTGCCAGCAGCGTCACTCGCGGGGGGGCTTACGAGCAGTACTTC
V gene: TRBV28
D gene: TRBD2
J gene: TRBJ2-7
clone size: few

CDR3 protein: CAWGGQGGQPQHF
CDR3 DNA: TGTGCCTGGGGGGGTCAGGGCGGACAGCCCCAGCATTTT
V gene: TRBV30
D gene: -
J gene: TRBJ1-5
clone size: once

CDR3 protein: CATSGSPGSQETQYF
CDR3 DNA: TGTGCCACCAGTGGATCCCCCGGGTCCCAGGAGACCCAGTACTTC
V gene: TRBV24-1
D gene: -
J gene: TRBJ2-5
clone size: once

CDR3 protein: CASTGALGNTIYF
CDR3 DNA: TGTGCCAGCACCGGGGCGCTAGGAAACACCATATATTTT
V gene: TRBV7-2
D gene: -
J gene: TRBJ1-3
clone size: -

CDR3 protein: CASSGEGWGNSPLHF
CDR3 DNA: TGTGCCAGCAGTGGGGAGGGCTGGGGTAATTCACCCCTCCACTTT
V gene: TRBV2
D gene: -
J gene: TRBJ1-6
clone size: few

CDR3 protein: CASSEVGGQDTQYF
CDR3 DNA: TGTGCCAGCAGTGAGGTAGGGGGGCAAGATACGCAGTATTTT
V gene: TRBV6-1
D gene: -
J gene: TRBJ2-3
clone size: -

CDR3 protein: CASSSETGHSEQFF
CDR3 DNA: TGTGCCAGCAGTTCTGAGACAGGGCATAGCGAGCAGTTCTTC
V gene: TRBV12-3/TRBV12-4
D gene: TRBD1
J gene: TRBJ2-1
clone size: -

CDR3 protein: CASSQDSLMNTEAFF
CDR3 DNA: TGCGCCAGCAGCCAAGACAGCCTAATGAACACTGAAGCTTTCTTT
V gene: TRBV4-3
D gene: -
J gene: TRBJ1-1
clone size: -

CDR3 protein: CATSRRTSGTYNEQFF
CDR3 DNA: TGTGCCACCAGCCGCAGGACTAGTGGGACCTACAATGAGCAGTTCTTC
V gene: TRBV15
D gene: TRBD2
J gene: TRBJ2-1
clone size: -

CDR3 protein: CASSVDRSLAKNIQYF
CDR3 DNA: TGTGCCAGCAGCGTAGATCGGTCCCTAGCCAAAAACATTCAGTACTTC
V gene: TRBV9
D gene: -
J gene: TRBJ2-4
clone size: -

CDR3 protein: CASSGLGNRGSYEQYF
CDR3 DNA: TGTGCCAGCAGTGGCCTCGGCAACAGAGGCTCCTACGAGCAGTACTTC
V gene: TRBV6-1
D gene: -
J gene: TRBJ2-7
clone size: -

CDR3 protein: CASSESGRNTGELFF
CDR3 DNA: TGTGCCAGCAGTGAAAGCGGGAGGAACACCGGGGAGCTGTTTTTT
V gene: TRBV6-1
D gene: TRBD2
J gene: TRBJ2-2
clone size: -

CDR3 protein: CASSQGQKIEQFF
CDR3 DNA: TGCGCCAGCAGCCAGGGACAGAAAATTGAGCAGTTCTTC
V gene: TRBV4-3
D gene: TRBD1
J gene: TRBJ2-1
clone size: few

CDR3 protein: CASSLSRLGDTQYF
CDR3 DNA: TGTGCCAGCAGCTTAAGCCGCCTGGGAGATACGCAGTATTTT
V gene: TRBV7-2
D gene: -
J gene: TRBJ2-3
clone size: few

CDR3 protein: CSATMGQGISHGCTF
CDR3 DNA: TGCAGTGCTACTATGGGACAGGGAATTTCACATGGCTGCACCTTC
V gene: TRBV20-1
D gene: TRBD1
J gene: TRBJ1-2
clone size: -

CDR3 protein: CASSSSGTESEKLFF
CDR3 DNA: TGTGCCAGCAGCTCCTCCGGGACAGAAAGCGAAAAACTGTTTTTT
V gene: TRBV7-2
D gene: TRBD1
J gene: TRBJ1-4
clone size: few

CDR3 protein: CASSPWPELDEQYF
CDR3 DNA: TGTGCCAGCAGCCCCTGGCCCGAATTAGACGAGCAGTACTTC
V gene: TRBV21-1
D gene: -
J gene: TRBJ2-7
clone size: few

CDR3 protein: CASSYSSLSGNTIYF
CDR3 DNA: TGTGCCAGCAGTTACTCGAGTCTCTCTGGAAACACCATATATTTT
V gene: TRBV6-5
D gene: -
J gene: TRBJ1-3
clone size: -

CDR3 protein: CASRTPGTGGGYTF
CDR3 DNA: TGTGCCAGCAGAACTCCCGGGACAGGGGGTGGCTACACCTTC
V gene: TRBV6-5
D gene: TRBD1
J gene: TRBJ1-2
clone size: -

CDR3 protein: CASSLAGGFGITDTQYF
CDR3 DNA: TGTGCCAGCAGCTTAGCCGGGGGATTTGGGATCACAGATACGCAGTATTTT
V gene: TRBV11-2
D gene: -
J gene: TRBJ2-3
clone size: -

CDR3 protein: CASSFIDRDDYGYTF
CDR3 DNA: TGTGCCAGCAGCTTCATAGACAGGGATGATTATGGCTACACCTTC
V gene: TRBV5-6
D gene: TRBD1
J gene: TRBJ1-2
clone size: -

CDR3 protein: CATSRVQGAGEKLFF
CDR3 DNA: TGTGCCACCAGCAGAGTTCAGGGGGCAGGCGAAAAACTGTTTTTT
V gene: TRBV15
D gene: TRBD1
J gene: TRBJ1-4
clone size: -

CDR3 protein: CASSPGQGVPYNEQFF
CDR3 DNA: TGCGCCAGCAGCCCAGGACAGGGAGTCCCCTACAATGAGCAGTTCTTC
V gene: TRBV4-1
D gene: TRBD1
J gene: TRBJ2-1
clone size: few

CDR3 protein: CASRFRTSGTSYEQYF
CDR3 DNA: TGCGCCAGCCGTTTTCGGACTAGCGGGACCTCCTACGAGCAGTACTTC
V gene: TRBV4-3
D gene: TRBD2
J gene: TRBJ2-7
clone size: few

CDR3 protein: CASSLGRTGVNEQFF
CDR3 DNA: TGTGCCAGCAGTTTAGGTAGGACAGGGGTCAATGAGCAGTTCTTC
V gene: TRBV27
D gene: TRBD1
J gene: TRBJ2-1
clone size: few

CDR3 protein: CSAREGQGARDTQYF
CDR3 DNA: TGCAGTGCTAGAGAGGGACAGGGGGCTAGGGATACGCAGTATTTT
V gene: TRBV20-1
D gene: TRBD1
J gene: TRBJ2-3
clone size: -

CDR3 protein: CASSWTGQGNAGNTIYF
CDR3 DNA: TGCGCCAGCAGCTGGACCGGACAGGGCAACGCTGGAAACACCATATATTTT
V gene: TRBV5-1
D gene: TRBD1
J gene: TRBJ1-3
clone size: -

CDR3 protein: CASSQDRLARTDTQYF
CDR3 DNA: TGCGCCAGCAGCCAAGATAGGCTAGCGAGGACAGATACGCAGTATTTT
V gene: TRBV4-1
D gene: -
J gene: TRBJ2-3
clone size: -

CDR3 protein: CAGRDQGPYEQYF
CDR3 DNA: TGTGCCGGCAGGGACCAGGGACCCTACGAGCAGTACTTC
V gene: TRBV27
D gene: -
J gene: TRBJ2-7
clone size: once

CDR3 protein: CASSQGEADSLDEQYF
CDR3 DNA: TGCGCCAGCAGCCAAGGCGAAGCAGACTCCCTTGACGAGCAGTACTTC
V gene: TRBV4-1
D gene: -
J gene: TRBJ2-7
clone size: -

CDR3 protein: CSARPTADTQYF
CDR3 DNA: TGCAGTGCTAGACCCACCGCAGATACGCAGTATTTT
V gene: TRBV20-1
D gene: -
J gene: TRBJ2-3
clone size: -

CDR3 protein: CSVELGTDTQYF
CDR3 DNA: TGCAGCGTTGAGCTGGGAACAGATACGCAGTATTTT
V gene: TRBV29-1
D gene: -
J gene: TRBJ2-3
clone size: -

CDR3 protein: CATYPAPGAQSSCEQYF
CDR3 DNA: TGTGCCACCTACCCTGCCCCAGGGGCCCAAAGCTCCTGCGAGCAGTACTTC
V gene: TRBV10-3
D gene: -
J gene: TRBJ2-7
clone size: once